The clone carrying this TCR beta chain was detected ten times or more. Its antigen is as yet unknown. Amplified TCR beta CDR3 regions derived from RNA transcripts. The TCR CDR3 was amplified in a first-round RT-PCR using the HTBI primer set. In TCRdb, the multiplex PCR reads were re-called with MiXCR into one record per CDR3 protein. The top ten hold around two fifths of the sample, which has approximately 200,000 distinct CDR3 sequences, roughly 18% seen once. This specimen comes from a study of T cells in Graves' hyperthyroidism and ophthalmopathy. J lost 2 bases, V lost 2 bases, and 7 bases had no gene match. The CDR3 sequence is 16 residues long. Germline values: CDR1 MNHEY, CDR2 SMNVEV (reference sequence). Among the patients, aged 18 to 65, hyperthyroidism was newly diagnosed and had lasted under 2 months. Diagnoses were made from clinical symptoms, serum measures (thyroxine and TRAb), thyroid ultrasound and orbital computed tomography. PBMCs were derived from 7.5 to 10 ml fresh peripheral blood.

Points from the study as a whole: Blood samples included most of the expanded thyroid clonotypes exceeding 0.001.

The genes are TRBV27 and TRBJ2-7; 9 bases line up with TRBD2. The sequenced sample consisted of blood. This sequence was found in a man aged 35 to 55 with Graves' hyperthyroidism. CDR3 sequence (DNA): TGTGCCAGCAGTTTAGTCGCTAGCGGGGCCCCCTACGAGCAGTACTTC. It specifies CASSLVASGAPYEQYF.